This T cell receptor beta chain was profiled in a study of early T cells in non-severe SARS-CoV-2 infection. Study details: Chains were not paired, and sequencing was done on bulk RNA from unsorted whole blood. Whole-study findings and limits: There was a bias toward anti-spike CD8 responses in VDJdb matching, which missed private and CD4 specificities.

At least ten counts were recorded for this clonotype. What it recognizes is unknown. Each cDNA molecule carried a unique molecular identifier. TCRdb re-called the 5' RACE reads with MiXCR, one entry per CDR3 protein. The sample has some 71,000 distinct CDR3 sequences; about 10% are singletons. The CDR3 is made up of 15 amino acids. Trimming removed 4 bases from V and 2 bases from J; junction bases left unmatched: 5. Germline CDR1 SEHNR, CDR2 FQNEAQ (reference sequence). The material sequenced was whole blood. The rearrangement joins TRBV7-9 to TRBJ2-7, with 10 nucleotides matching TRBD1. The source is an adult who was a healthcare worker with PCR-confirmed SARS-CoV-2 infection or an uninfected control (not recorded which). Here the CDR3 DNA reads TGTGCCAGCAGCTCCGGACAGGGGGGACCCTACGAGCAGTACTTC. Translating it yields CASSSGQGGPYEQYF.